This TCR beta chain is from a study of blood T cell repertoires in COVID-19. V shed 4 bases and J shed 2 bases, with 11 bases lying between them. From germline, CDR1 is SNHLY and CDR2 FYNNEI. The CDR3 extends over 15 amino acids. Patients from Seattle were sampled longitudinally, starting during active infection. Per the original data handling: Estimation of nucleated cell counts was performed using reference gene primer amplification. Repertoires were generated with immunoSEQ multiplex PCR, while TCRdb's copy carries only in-frame clones and drops some. V and J calls and clone size are those listed in that table; D and trimming were worked out from the DNA. The data hold about 200,000 clones, with about 85% observed a single time.

The sample comprised peripheral blood. The receptor was derived from a man aged 55 to 69 with COVID-19, enrolled during active disease. The rearrangement joins TRBV2 to TRBJ1-4, with D possibly being TRBD1 (5 bases). CDR3 loop: CASSGHRWTNEKLFF. The CDR3 nucleotides read TGTGCCAGCAGTGGGCACAGGTGGACTAATGAAAAACTGTTTTTT. The full variable domain, rest sourced from reference TRBV2 and TRBJ1-4, is EPEVTQTPSHQVTQMGQEVILRCVPISNHLYFYWYRQILGQKVEFLVSFYNNEISEKSEIFDDQFSVERPDGSNFTLKIRSTKLEDSAMYFCASSGHRWTNEKLFFGSGTQLSVL.